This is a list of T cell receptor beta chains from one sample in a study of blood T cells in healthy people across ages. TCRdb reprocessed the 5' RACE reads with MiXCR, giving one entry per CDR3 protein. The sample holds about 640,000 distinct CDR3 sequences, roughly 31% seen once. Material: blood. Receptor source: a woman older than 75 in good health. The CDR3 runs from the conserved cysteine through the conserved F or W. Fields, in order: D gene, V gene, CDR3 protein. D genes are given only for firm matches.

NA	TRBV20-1	CSARGQAGGETQYF
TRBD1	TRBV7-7	CASSRDRGGETQYF
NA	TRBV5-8	CASTRGGGEAFF
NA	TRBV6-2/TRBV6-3	CASSYEGLHSYEQYF
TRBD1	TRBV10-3	CATWDRDGETQYF
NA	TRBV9	CASSTHSGGSYEQYF
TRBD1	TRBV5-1	CASRRDRGRTGELFF
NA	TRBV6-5	CASSPNWADEETQYF
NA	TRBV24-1	CATSAGQEQYF
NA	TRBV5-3	CARSSTPPETQYF
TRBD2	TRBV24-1	CATSEAGVTTYNEQFF
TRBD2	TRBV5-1	CASSLGASGGPRTGELFF
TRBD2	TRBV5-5	CASSLQGLAGRVVQYF
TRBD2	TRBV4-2	CASSQGPRGANTGELFF
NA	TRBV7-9	CASSSDRPGNTEAFF